This TCR beta chain was identified in a study of radiotherapy plus CTLA-4 blockade in lung cancer. In the study overall: Objective response rate was roughly 19%; disease control rate, around 30%.

With respect to this clone: No antigen is known for it.

General observations from the study: Reports state that early shifts in blood T cell clones, with interferon-beta, best predicted response. Expansion of tumor-derived TCR clones was observed in blood after radiotherapy plus ipilimumab.

The repertoire was sequenced with immunoSEQ multiplex PCR; TCRdb's copy has only in-frame clones and lacks some. Of roughly 30,000 clones listed, approximately 80% are singletons. The CDR3 is 14 amino acids. The genes are TRBV21-1 and TRBJ1-2; TRBD1 reflects the table's D call only, with no check against the DNA. TRBV21-1 is listed as a pseudogene. The sample here was peripheral blood, taken from a patient treated with radiotherapy plus ipilimumab. The clonotype originates from a human donor with non-small cell lung cancer that progressed on radiotherapy plus ipilimumab. CDR3 loop: CASSTTGEYPGYTF. Written as DNA, the CDR3 is TGTGCCAGCAGCACCACAGGGGAGTATCCGGGCTACACCTTC.